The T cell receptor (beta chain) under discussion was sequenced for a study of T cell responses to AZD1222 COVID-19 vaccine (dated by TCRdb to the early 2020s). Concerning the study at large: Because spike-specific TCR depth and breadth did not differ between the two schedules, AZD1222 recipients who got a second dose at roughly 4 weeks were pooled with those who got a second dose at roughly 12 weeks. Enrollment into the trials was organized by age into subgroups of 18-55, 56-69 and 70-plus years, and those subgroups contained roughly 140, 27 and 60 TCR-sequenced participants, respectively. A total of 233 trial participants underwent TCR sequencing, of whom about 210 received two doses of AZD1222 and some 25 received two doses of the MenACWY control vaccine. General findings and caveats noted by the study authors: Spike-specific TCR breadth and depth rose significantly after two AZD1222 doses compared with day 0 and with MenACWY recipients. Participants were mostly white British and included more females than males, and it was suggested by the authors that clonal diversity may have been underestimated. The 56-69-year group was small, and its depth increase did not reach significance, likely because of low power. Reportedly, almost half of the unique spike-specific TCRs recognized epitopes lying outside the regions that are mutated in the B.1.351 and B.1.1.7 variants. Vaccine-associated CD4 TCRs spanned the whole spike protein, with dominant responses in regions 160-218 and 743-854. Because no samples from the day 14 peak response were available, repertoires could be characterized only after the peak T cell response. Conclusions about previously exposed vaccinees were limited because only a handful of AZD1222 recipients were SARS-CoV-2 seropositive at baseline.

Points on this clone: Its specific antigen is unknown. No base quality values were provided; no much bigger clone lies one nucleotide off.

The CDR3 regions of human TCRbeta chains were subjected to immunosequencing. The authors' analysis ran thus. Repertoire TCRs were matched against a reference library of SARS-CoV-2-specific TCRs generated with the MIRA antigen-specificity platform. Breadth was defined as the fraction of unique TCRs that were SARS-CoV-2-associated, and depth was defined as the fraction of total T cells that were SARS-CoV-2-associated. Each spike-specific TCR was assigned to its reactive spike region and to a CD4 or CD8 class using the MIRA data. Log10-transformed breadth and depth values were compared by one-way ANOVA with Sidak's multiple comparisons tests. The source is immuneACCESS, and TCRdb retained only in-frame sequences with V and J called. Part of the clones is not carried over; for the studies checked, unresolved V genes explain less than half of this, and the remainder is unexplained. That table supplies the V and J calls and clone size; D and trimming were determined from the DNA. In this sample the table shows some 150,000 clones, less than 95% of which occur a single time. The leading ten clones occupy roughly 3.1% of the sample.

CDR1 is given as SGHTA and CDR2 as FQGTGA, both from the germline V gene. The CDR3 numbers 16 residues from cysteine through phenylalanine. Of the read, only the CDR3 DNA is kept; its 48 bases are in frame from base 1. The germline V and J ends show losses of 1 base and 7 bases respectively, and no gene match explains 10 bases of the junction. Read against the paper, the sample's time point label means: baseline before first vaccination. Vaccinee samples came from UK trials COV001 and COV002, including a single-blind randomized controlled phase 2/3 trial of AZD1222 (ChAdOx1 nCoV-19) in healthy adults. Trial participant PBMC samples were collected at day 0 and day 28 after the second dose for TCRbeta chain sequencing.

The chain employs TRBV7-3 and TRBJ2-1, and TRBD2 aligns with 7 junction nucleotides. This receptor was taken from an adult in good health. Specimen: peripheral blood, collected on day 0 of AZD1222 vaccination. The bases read TGTGCCAGCAGCTTAATGGGTGGGAGGGCAAAAAATGAGCAGTTCTTC. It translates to CASSLMGGRAKNEQFF.